The T cell receptor beta chain described here comes from a study of control samples from healthy donors and cancer patients. Trimming took 7 bases from V and 5 from J, leaving 23 bases between them. Germline V lookup: CDR1 WSHSY, CDR2 SAAADI. CDR3 size: 16 residues. As to this clone: Other DNA sequences in the sample encode the same CDR3.

The protocol was immunoSEQ multiplex PCR, while the TCRdb copy is restricted to in-frame clones and leaves out a portion. The sample carries approximately 150,000 clones, just under 90% recorded once. The clonotype comes from a man aged 50 to 59 with head and neck cancer. Sequenced input: PBMCs. This rearrangement joins TRBV10-2 to TRBJ1-1; D remains unclear. CDR3 sequence: CASTLTNGRPSTEAFF. As DNA, the CDR3 is TGCGCCAGCACCTTGACTAACGGGAGACCTAGTACTGAAGCTTTCTTT.